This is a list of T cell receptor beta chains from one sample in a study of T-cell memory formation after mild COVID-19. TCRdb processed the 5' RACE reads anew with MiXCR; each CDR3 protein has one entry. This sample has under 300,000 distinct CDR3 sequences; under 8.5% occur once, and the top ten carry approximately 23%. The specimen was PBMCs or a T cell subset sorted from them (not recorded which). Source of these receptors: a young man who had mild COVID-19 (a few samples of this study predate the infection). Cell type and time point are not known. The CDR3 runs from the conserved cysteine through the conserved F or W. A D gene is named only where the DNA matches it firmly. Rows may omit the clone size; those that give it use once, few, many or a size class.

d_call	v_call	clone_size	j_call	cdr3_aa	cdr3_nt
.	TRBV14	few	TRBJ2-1	CASSQFRGSYNEQFF	TGTGCCAGCAGCCAATTCAGGGGCTCCTACAATGAGCAGTTCTTC
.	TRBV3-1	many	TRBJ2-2	CASSRFGNTGELFF	TGTGCCAGCAGCCGGTTCGGGAACACCGGGGAGCTGTTTTTT
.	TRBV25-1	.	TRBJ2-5	CASSEGATETQYF	TGTGCCAGCAGTGAGGGGGCTACGGAGACCCAGTACTTC
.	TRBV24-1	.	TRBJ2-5	CATSDIAGEEETQYF	TGTGCCACCAGTGATATCGCAGGGGAGGAGGAGACCCAGTACTTC
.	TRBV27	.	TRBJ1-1	CASSSGLFTEAFF	TGTGCCAGCAGTTCAGGGTTATTTACTGAAGCTTTCTTT
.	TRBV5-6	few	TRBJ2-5	CASSSWAGQETQYF	TGTGCCAGCAGCTCGTGGGCGGGACAAGAGACCCAGTACTTC
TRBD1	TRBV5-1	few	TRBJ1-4	CASSPLGQGNEKLFF	TGCGCCAGCAGCCCCTTAGGACAGGGGAATGAAAAACTGTTTTTT
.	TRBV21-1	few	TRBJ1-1	CASTLTEGAFF	TGTGCCAGCACCTTGACTGAGGGAGCTTTCTTT
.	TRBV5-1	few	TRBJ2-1	CASSLGGIDNEQFF	TGCGCCAGCAGCTTGGGGGGGATCGACAATGAGCAGTTCTTC
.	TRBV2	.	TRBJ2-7	CASRSGPSSYEQYF	TGTGCCAGCAGGTCCGGACCGAGCTCCTACGAGCAGTACTTC
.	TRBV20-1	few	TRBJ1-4	CSARSGGPNEKLFF	TGCAGTGCCCGATCGGGGGGTCCCAATGAAAAACTGTTTTTT
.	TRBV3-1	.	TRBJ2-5	CASSQAGLGPETQYF	TGTGCCAGCAGCCAAGCTGGGTTAGGCCCAGAGACCCAGTACTTC
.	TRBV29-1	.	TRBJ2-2	CSVEGSPGGGELFF	TGCAGCGTTGAGGGATCCCCCGGGGGCGGGGAGCTGTTTTTT
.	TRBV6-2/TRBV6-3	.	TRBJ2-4	CASRRAGDIQYF	TGTGCCAGCAGGCGGGCCGGTGACATTCAGTACTTC
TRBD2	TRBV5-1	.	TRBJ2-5	CASSRRLAGGETQYF	TGCGCCAGCAGCCGTAGACTAGCGGGGGGGGAGACCCAGTACTTC
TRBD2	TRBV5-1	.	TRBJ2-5	CASSLAGLATETQYF	TGCGCCAGCAGCTTGGCAGGACTAGCGACCGAGACCCAGTACTTC
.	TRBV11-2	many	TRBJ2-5	CASSFSPPPQETQYF	TGTGCCAGCAGCTTCTCCCCCCCGCCCCAAGAGACCCAGTACTTC
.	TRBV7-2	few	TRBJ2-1	CASSFKYNEQFF	TGTGCCAGCAGCTTCAAGTACAATGAGCAGTTCTTC
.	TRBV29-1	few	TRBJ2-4	CSVTGHSTKNIQYF	TGCAGCGTCACGGGACATTCCACCAAAAACATTCAGTACTTC